This TCR beta chain is drawn from a study of T-cell reconstitution after alpha-beta-depleted transplantation in children. Unique molecular identifiers were used in preparing the TCRbeta library. From the PCR reads, TCRdb called clonotypes with MiXCR, one entry per CDR3 protein. The top ten clones hold about 13% of a sample with some 76,000 distinct CDR3 sequences, 9.5% to 13% of them seen once. Germline V gene lookup returns CDR1 LGHDT and CDR2 YNNKEL (reference sequence). This CDR3 is built from 17 residues. As to this clonotype: Its target is unknown.

Regarding the study as a whole: Alpha-beta T cells present about two months after transplant were reported to originate from several hundred expanded graft clones. When one year had passed after transplant, most T-cell counts and diversity came from newly produced T cells.

V usage is TRBV3-1 and J usage is TRBJ1-2; 8 positions match TRBD1. This clonotype was sampled from a boy aged 10-17 years with acute myeloid leukemia, due to receive a stem cell transplant. The sample consisted of PBMCs, taken before TCRalphabeta/CD19-depleted stem cell transplant. The CDR3 DNA sequence: TGTACCTTCAGTTACCTAATCACAGGGGGATCTAACTATGGCTACACCTTC. It specifies CTFSYLITGGSNYGYTF. The full variable domain, its missing parts supplied by reference TRBV3-1 and TRBJ1-2, is DTAVSQTPKYLVTQMGNDKSIKCEQNLGHDTMYWYKQDSKKFLKIMFSYNNKELIINETVPNRFSPKSPDKAHLNLHINSLELGDSAVYFCTFSYLITGGSNYGYTFGSGTRLTVV.